The 10 T cell receptor beta chains below were found in one sample sequenced in a study of blood T cell repertoires in COVID-19. The table came from immunoSEQ multiplex PCR; TCRdb's copy has only in-frame clones and leaves some out. This table has about 70,000 clones, 82% appearing once. The source material was peripheral blood. These receptors were taken from a woman aged 60-70 years with acute or convalescent COVID-19.

The V call is TRBV5-6, the J call TRBJ1-3; D gene ambiguous. This CDR3 comprises 16 residues. V dropped 1 base and J dropped 0 bases, with 11 bases sitting between them. The germline gives CDR1 SGHDT, CDR2 YYEEEE. The chain's CDR3 is CASSLRRRSSGNTIYF. DNA for the CDR3: TGTGCCAGCAGCTTGAGGAGACGGAGCTCTGGAAACACCATATATTTT. Variable domain in full (rest from reference TRBV5-6 and TRBJ1-3): DAGVTQSPTHLIKTRGQQVTLRCSPKSGHDTVSWYQQALGQGPQFIFQYYEEEERQRGNFPDRFSGHQFPNYSSELNVNALLLGDSALYLCASSLRRRSSGNTIYFGEGSWLTVV.

This clone was seen a single time. The chain joins TRBV7-2 to TRBJ2-5; 8 bases map to TRBD1. The CDR3 totals 15 residues. V lost 5 bases, J lost 4 bases, and 9 bases stayed unmatched. Germline lookup yields CDR1 SGHTA and CDR2 FQGNSA. CDR3 coding DNA: TGTGCCAGCAGCCCCGGACAGGGAAGGACAGAGACCCAGTACTTC. Translation gives CASSPGQGRTETQYF.

J is TRBJ1-6 and V is TRBV11-2, with a tentative D call TRBD1 (5 bases). CDR1 is SGHAT and CDR2 is FQNNGV in the germline V gene. The CDR3 covers 14 residues. The germline V and J ends were trimmed by 4 bases and 7 bases, with 11 bases remaining between them. The DNA for the CDR3 is TGTGCCAGCAGCTCGGGACGGGAGAATTCACCCCTCCACTTT. Amino acid sequence: CASSSGRENSPLHF.

This clone came up a few times. V usage is TRBV6-5 and J usage is TRBJ1-2; weak D call: TRBD1 (6 bases). Germline V lookup: CDR1 MNHEY, CDR2 SVGAGI. V shed 8 bases and J shed 7 bases, with 20 bases lying between them. The CDR3 consists of 14 residues. For the CDR3, the DNA is TGTGCCAGCGCAAGGGGGTGGGGGTCCTCTGGCTACACCTTC. This sequence encodes CASARGWGSSGYTF.

The chain uses TRBV20-1 and TRBJ1-5; the D gene is possibly TRBD1 (6 bases). The CDR3 runs 11 residues. CDR1 and CDR2 from the germline V gene are DFQATT and SNEGSKA (reference sequence). CDR3: CRKQGDQPQHF. CDR3 DNA: TGCAGGAAACAGGGAGATCAGCCCCAGCATTTT.

The chain carries TRBV5-4 and TRBJ2-5; 10 bases are a match to TRBD2. This CDR3 is 15 amino acids long. Trimming removed 4 bases from V and 1 base from J; junction bases left unmatched: 4. Per the germline V gene, CDR1 is SGHNT and CDR2 is YYREEE (reference sequence). Here the CDR3 reads CASSLPSGGQETQYF. CDR3 coding DNA: TGTGCCAGCAGCCTACCTAGCGGGGGCCAAGAGACCCAGTACTTC.

The chain is built from TRBV9 and TRBJ2-7; the match to TRBD2 covers 11 bases. CDR3 length equals 15 residues. CDR1 and CDR2 (germline): SGDLS, YYNGEE. Trimming took 5 bases from V and 4 from J; bases not matched to a gene: 8. The CDR3 nucleotides read TGTGCCAGCAGTCCTAGCGGGGGGCAGGTTTACGAGCAGTACTTC. It is translated as CASSPSGGQVYEQYF.

The chain links TRBV30 to TRBJ1-1, with D possibly matching TRBD1 (5 bases). The CDR3 length is 14 residues. With 4 bases removed from V and 6 bases from J, the gap between germline ends came to 18 bases. CDR1 is GTSNPN, CDR2 SVGIG, per germline (reference sequence). CDR3 bases: TGTGCCTGGACTCGGGCCCTCCGGGGGGCTGAAGCTTTCTTT. As protein: CAWTRALRGAEAFF.

This chain links TRBV6-5 with TRBJ1-2; 11 bases are a match to TRBD1. The length of the CDR3 is 15 residues. From germline, CDR1 is MNHEY and CDR2 SVGAGI. The J segment lost 4 bases and the V segment lost 6 bases, leaving 7 bases of the junction unmatched. The CDR3 region is CASRRQGQGVYGYTF. For the CDR3, the DNA is TGTGCCAGCAGGAGACAGGGACAGGGGGTCTATGGCTACACCTTC.

V and J are TRBV19 and TRBJ2-1; 7 positions agree with TRBD2. This CDR3 comprises 16 residues. Per the germline V gene, CDR1 is LNHDA and CDR2 is SQIVND (reference sequence). The junction had 9 bases not matched to a gene; V was cut back by 2 bases and J by 5 bases. This CDR3 is CASSILSGMPNNEQFF. CDR3 nucleotide sequence: TGTGCCAGTAGTATACTAAGCGGGATGCCCAACAATGAGCAGTTCTTC.